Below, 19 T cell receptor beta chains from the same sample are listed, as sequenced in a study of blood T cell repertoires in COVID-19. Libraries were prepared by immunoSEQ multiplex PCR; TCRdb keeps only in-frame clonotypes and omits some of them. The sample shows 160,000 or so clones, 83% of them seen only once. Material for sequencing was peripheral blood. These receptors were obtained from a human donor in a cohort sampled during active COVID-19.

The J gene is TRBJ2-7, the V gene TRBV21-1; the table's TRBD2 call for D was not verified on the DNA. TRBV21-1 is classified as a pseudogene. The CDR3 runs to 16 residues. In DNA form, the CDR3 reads TGTGCCAGCAGCAAGTGGGCGGGCCCTTCGTACTACGAGCAGTACTTC. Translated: CASSKWAGPSYYEQYF.

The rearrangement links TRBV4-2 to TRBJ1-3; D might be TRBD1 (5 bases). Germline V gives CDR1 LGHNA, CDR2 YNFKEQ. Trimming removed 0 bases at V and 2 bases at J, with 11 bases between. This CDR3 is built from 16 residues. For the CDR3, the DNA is TGTGCCAGCAGCCAAGATCTTGGGGGGGCTGGAAACACCATATATTTT. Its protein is CASSQDLGGAGNTIYF.

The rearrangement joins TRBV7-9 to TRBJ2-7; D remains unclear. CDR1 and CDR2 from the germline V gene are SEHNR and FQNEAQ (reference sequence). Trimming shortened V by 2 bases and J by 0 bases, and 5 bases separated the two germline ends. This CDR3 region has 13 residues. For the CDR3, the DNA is TGTGCCAGCAGCTTATACAGCTCCTACGAGCAGTACTTC. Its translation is CASSLYSSYEQYF.

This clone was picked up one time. The CDR3 reads CASSVGTGRSPLHF. For the CDR3, the DNA is TGTGCCAGTAGTGTCGGGACAGGGCGGTCACCCCTCCACTTT. V gene TRBV19 combines with J gene TRBJ1-6; 9 nucleotides line up with TRBD1. Germline values: CDR1 LNHDA, CDR2 SQIVND (reference sequence). Trimming at V came to 5 bases and at J to 10 bases, leaving 6 bases not matched to a gene. The CDR3 spans 14 residues.

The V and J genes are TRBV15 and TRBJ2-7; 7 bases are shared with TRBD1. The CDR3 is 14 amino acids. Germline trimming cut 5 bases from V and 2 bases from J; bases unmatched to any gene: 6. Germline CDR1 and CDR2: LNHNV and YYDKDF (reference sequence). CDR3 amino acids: CATSSPGQTYEQYF. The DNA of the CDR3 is TGTGCCACCAGCTCCCCGGGACAGACCTACGAGCAGTACTTC.

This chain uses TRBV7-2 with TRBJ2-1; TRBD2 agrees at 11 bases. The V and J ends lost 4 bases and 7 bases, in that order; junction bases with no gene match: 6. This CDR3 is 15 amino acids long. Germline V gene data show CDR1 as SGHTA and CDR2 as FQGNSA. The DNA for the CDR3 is TGTGCCAGCAGCTCCCCCCTAGCGGGAGGAAATGAGCAGTTCTTC. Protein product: CASSSPLAGGNEQFF.

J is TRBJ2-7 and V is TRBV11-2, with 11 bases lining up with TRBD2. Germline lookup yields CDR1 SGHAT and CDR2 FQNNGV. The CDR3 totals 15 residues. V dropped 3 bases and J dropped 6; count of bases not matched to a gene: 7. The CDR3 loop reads CASSFIAGGVVEQYF. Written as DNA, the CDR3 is TGTGCCAGCAGCTTTATAGCGGGAGGGGTGGTCGAGCAGTACTTC.

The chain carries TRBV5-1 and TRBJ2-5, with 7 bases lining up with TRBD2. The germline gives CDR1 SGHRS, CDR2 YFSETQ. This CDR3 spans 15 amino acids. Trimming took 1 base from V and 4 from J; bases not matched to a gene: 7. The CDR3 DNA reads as TGCGCCAGCAGCTTGTCGAGCGGGGCGTCAGAGACCCAGTACTTC. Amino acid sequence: CASSLSSGASETQYF.

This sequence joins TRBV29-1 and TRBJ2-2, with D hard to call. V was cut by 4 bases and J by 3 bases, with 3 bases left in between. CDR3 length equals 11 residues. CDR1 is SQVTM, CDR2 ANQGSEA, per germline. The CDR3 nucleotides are TGCAGCGTTGGCGACACCGGGGAGCTGTTTTTT. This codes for CSVGDTGELFF.

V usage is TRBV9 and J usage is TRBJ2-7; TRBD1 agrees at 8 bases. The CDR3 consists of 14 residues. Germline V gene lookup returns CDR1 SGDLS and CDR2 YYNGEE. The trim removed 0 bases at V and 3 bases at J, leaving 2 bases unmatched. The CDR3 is CASSVAGGDYEQYF. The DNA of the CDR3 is TGTGCCAGCAGCGTAGCAGGGGGCGACTACGAGCAGTACTTC.

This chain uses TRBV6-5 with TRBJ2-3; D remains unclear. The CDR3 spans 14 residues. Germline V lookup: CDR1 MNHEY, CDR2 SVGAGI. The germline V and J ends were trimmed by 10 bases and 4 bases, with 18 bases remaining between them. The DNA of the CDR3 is TGTGCCACCCCGTCCGTCGGGTTCCCAGATACGCAGTATTTT. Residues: CATPSVGFPDTQYF.

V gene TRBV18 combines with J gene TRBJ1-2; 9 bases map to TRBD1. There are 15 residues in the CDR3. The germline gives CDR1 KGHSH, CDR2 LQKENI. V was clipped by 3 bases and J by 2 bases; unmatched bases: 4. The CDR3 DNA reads TGTGCCAGCTCACCCGGGACAGGGAAAAACTATGGCTACACCTTC. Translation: CASSPGTGKNYGYTF. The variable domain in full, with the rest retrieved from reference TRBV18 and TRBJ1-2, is NAGVMQNPRHLVRRRGQEARLRCSPMKGHSHVYWYRQLPEEGLKFMVYLQKENIIDESGMPKERFSAEFPKEGPSILRIQQVVRGDSAAYFCASSPGTGKNYGYTFGSGTRLTVV.

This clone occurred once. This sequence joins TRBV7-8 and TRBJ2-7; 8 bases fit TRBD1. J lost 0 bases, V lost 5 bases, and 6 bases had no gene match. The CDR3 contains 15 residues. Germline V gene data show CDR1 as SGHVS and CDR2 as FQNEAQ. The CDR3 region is CASSATTGVSYEQYF. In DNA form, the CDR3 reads TGTGCCAGCAGCGCCACGACAGGGGTCTCCTACGAGCAGTACTTC.

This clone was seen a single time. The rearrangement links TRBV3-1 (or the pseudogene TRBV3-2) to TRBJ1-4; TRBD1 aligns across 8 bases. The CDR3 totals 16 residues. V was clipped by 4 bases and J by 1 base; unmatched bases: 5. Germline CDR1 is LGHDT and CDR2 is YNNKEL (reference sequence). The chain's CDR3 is CASSPGQGGTNEKLFF. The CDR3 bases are TGTGCCAGCAGCCCCGGACAGGGAGGAACTAATGAAAAACTGTTTTTT.

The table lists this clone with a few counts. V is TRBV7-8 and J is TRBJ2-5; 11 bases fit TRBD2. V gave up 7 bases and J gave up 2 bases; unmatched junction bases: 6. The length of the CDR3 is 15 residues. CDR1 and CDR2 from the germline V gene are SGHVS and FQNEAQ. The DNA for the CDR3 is TGTGCCAGCACCCATACTAGCGGGAGACAAGAGACCCAGTACTTC. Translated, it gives CASTHTSGRQETQYF.

CDR3 DNA: TGTGCCAGCAGCTTAGGGGCCAGGGAAATGGTCGAGCAGTACTTC. Translated, it gives CASSLGAREMVEQYF. The chain carries TRBV7-6 and TRBJ2-7; the D gene is possibly TRBD1 (5 bases). V lost 1 base and J lost 6, with 16 bases in between. Germline lookup yields CDR1 SGHVS and CDR2 FNYEAQ. The CDR3 loop spans 15 amino acids.

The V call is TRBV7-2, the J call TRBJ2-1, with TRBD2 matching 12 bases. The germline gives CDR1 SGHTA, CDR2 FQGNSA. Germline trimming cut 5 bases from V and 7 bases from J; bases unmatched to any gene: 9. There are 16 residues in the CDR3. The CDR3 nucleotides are TGTGCCAGCAGCCAGGGGCGACTAGCGGGGGATAATGAGCAGTTCTTC. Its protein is CASSQGRLAGDNEQFF.

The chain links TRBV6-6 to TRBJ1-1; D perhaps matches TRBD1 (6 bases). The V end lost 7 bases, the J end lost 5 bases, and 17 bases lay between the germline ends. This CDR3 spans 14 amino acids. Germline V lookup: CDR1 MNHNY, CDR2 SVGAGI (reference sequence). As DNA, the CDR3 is TGTGCCAGCACCACCAAACAGGGACGAACTGAAGCTTTCTTT. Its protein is CASTTKQGRTEAFF.

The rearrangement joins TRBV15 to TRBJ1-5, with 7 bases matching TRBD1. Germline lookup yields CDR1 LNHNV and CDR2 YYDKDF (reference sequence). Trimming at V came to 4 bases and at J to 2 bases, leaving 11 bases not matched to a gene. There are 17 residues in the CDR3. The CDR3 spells CATSIRLTGDRNQPQHF. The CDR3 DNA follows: TGTGCCACCAGCATCCGCCTCACAGGGGATCGCAATCAGCCCCAGCATTTT.